Listed here are 28 T cell receptor beta chains from one sample, sequenced in a study of shared clonotypes between healthy human individuals (dated by TCRdb to the early 2020s). Library creation used the immunoSEQ multiplex PCR assay. TCRdb holds this immuneACCESS table with in-frame rearrangements only. Some clones are missing; in checked studies, unresolved V genes explain under half, and the rest has no known cause. The sample table records about 2 million clones; over 85% of these occur just once. The ten largest clones add up to 0.1% to 0.15% of the sample. The sequenced material came from naive CD4+ T cells sorted from blood. The sample's cell subset or site label is to be understood as: CD45RA+ positively selected. The receptors were sampled from a man aged 18-30 years in good health.

The chain couples TRBV27 to TRBJ2-2; TRBD1 matches at 8 bases. This CDR3 has 15 residues. Germline CDR1 is MNHEY and CDR2 is SMNVEV (reference sequence). Unmatched junction bases numbered 4, after V lost 3 bases and J lost 4 bases. The CDR3 is CASSLGQVPTGELFF. The DNA of the CDR3 is TGTGCCAGCAGTTTGGGACAGGTCCCCACCGGGGAGCTGTTTTTT.

Notes on this clone: A read error is possible here, since a much larger clone lies one base away. At the DNA level, this CDR3 is encoded by other sequences in the same sample as well. The CDR3 protein is CATSGEQGLMEPQHF. The DNA for the CDR3 is TGCGCCACCAGCGGAGAACAGGGTCTCATGGAGCCCCAGCATTTT. The chain carries TRBV15 and TRBJ1-5, with D possibly matching TRBD1 (6 bases). The CDR3 runs 15 residues. Germline assignment: CDR1 LNHNV and CDR2 YYDKDF (reference sequence).

J is TRBJ1-3 and V is TRBV4-1; D call uncertain. This CDR3 contains 19 residues. The ends were cut back, 4 bases at V and 3 bases at J, with 25 bases in the middle. The germline gives CDR1 MGHRA, CDR2 YSYEKL. CDR3 protein: CASSPGPLEGRSFGNTIYF. CDR3 nucleotide sequence: TGCGCCAGCAGCCCCGGACCCTTAGAGGGTCGAAGCTTTGGAAACACCATATATTTT.

J is TRBJ1-1 and V is TRBV6-5; perhaps TRBD1 as D (5 bases). This CDR3 spans 13 amino acids. The V gene lost 7 bases and the J gene lost 1 base, with 10 bases spanning the gap. The germline CDR1 and CDR2 sequences are MNHEY and SVGAGI. CDR3 protein: CASTTGGNTEAFF. CDR3 nucleotides: TGTGCCAGCACTACCGGGGGGAACACTGAAGCTTTCTTT.

For the CDR3, the DNA is TGTGCCAGCAGCTTCTGGGAGGCCGGCGAGCAGTACTTC. It is translated as CASSFWEAGEQYF. The chain links TRBV5-5 to TRBJ2-7; D perhaps matches TRBD2 (6 bases). Germline V gives CDR1 SGHKS, CDR2 YYEKEE (reference sequence). V was pared by 2 bases and J by 6 bases, with 12 bases between. CDR3 length equals 13 residues.

V and J are TRBV5-1 and TRBJ1-2; unclear D gene. Germline CDR1 SGHRS, CDR2 YFSETQ. The CDR3 totals 13 residues. V dropped 2 bases and J dropped 5 bases, with 10 bases sitting between them. The CDR3 sequence is CASSFSGEYGYTF. The CDR3 region has the DNA TGCGCCAGCAGCTTTTCCGGGGAATATGGCTACACCTTC.

This rearrangement joins TRBV10-3 to TRBJ2-7; 8 nucleotides line up with TRBD1. J gave up 5 bases and V 3 bases, and 6 bases lay outside the gene matches. Germline V gene lookup returns CDR1 ENHRY and CDR2 SYGVKD. The CDR3 length is 14 residues. CDR3: CAISDLGQGNEQYF. The CDR3 nucleotides are TGTGCCATCAGTGACCTTGGACAGGGAAACGAGCAGTACTTC.

This chain links TRBV7-2 with TRBJ2-7; 10 bases align to TRBD2. Germline V gene lookup returns CDR1 SGHTA and CDR2 FQGNSA. This CDR3 region has 16 residues. Trimming removed 5 bases from V and 5 bases from J; junction bases left unmatched: 12. The CDR3 nucleotides are TGTGCCAGCAGCCCAGGTCCGGGACTAGCGTCCCACGAGCAGTACTTC. This codes for CASSPGPGLASHEQYF.

The chain employs TRBV16 and TRBJ2-3, with 10 bases aligning to TRBD2. Trimming took 4 bases from V and 5 from J; bases not matched to a gene: 6. Germline CDR1 reads KGHSY; CDR2 reads FQNENV. CDR3 length: 15 amino acids. CDR3 in amino acids: CASSPEREGRDTQYF. In nucleotides, the CDR3 is TGTGCCAGCAGCCCTGAGCGGGAGGGTCGAGATACGCAGTATTTT.

The chain employs TRBV4-3 and TRBJ2-2; D might be TRBD1 (5 bases). Trimming cost V 3 bases and J 3 bases, with 14 bases left between them. The CDR3 spans 16 residues. Germline V CDR1 and CDR2: LGHNA, YSLEER. CDR3 sequence: CASSQDGQSYTGELFF. CDR3 nucleotides: TGCGCCAGCAGCCAGGACGGACAATCTTACACCGGGGAGCTGTTTTTT.

The V and J genes are TRBV28 and TRBJ1-2; D is possibly TRBD1 (6 bases). The CDR3 extends over 14 amino acids. Germline V gene data show CDR1 as MDHEN and CDR2 as SYDVKM. V was cut by 7 bases and J by 5 bases, with 17 bases left in between. This CDR3 is CASKGSGTTYGYTF. In nucleotides, the CDR3 is TGTGCCAGCAAGGGGTCCGGGACAACTTATGGCTACACCTTC.

The J gene is TRBJ2-3, the V gene TRBV6-6, with D maybe TRBD1 (6 bases). The CDR3 totals 14 residues. From germline, CDR1 is MNHNY and CDR2 SVGAGI (reference sequence). Trimming cost V 6 bases and J 0 bases, with 10 bases left between them. The CDR3: CASRKQGSTDTQYF. The CDR3 bases are TGTGCCAGCAGAAAACAGGGAAGCACAGATACGCAGTATTTT.

CDR3 bases: TGCGCCAGCAGCCACGCTACAGGGGCCTACGAGCAGTACTTC. Amino acid sequence: CASSHATGAYEQYF. V and J are TRBV4-1 and TRBJ2-7, with 7 bases matching TRBD1. Germline values: CDR1 MGHRA, CDR2 YSYEKL. The CDR3 loop spans 14 amino acids. V lost 3 bases, J lost 2 bases, and 4 bases stayed unmatched.

The rearrangement joins TRBV19 to TRBJ2-5; the match to TRBD2 covers 11 bases. CDR1 LNHDA and CDR2 SQIVND come from the germline V gene (reference sequence). This CDR3 has 15 amino acids. Trimming removed 2 bases from V and 3 bases from J; junction bases left unmatched: 2. Here the CDR3 DNA reads TGTGCCAGTAGTATACTAGCGGGAGGAGAAGAGACCCAGTACTTC. Translated: CASSILAGGEETQYF.

V gene TRBV2 combines with J gene TRBJ1-1; 9 bases fit TRBD1. Germline loops: CDR1 SNHLY, CDR2 FYNNEI. Unmatched junction bases numbered 1, after V lost 3 bases and J lost 2 bases. This CDR3 contains 14 residues. In nucleotides, the CDR3 is TGTGCCAGCAGTGAGACAGGGGGAAACACTGAAGCTTTCTTT. Its translation is CASSETGGNTEAFF.

The rearrangement links TRBV6-5 to TRBJ2-1; 13 nucleotides match TRBD2. Per the germline V gene, CDR1 is MNHEY and CDR2 is SVGAGI. The length of the CDR3 is 14 residues. The V segment lost 5 bases and the J segment 7 bases; nucleotides outside the gene matches: 2. Here the CDR3 DNA reads TGTGCCAGCAGTCGGACTAGCGGGAGAAATGAGCAGTTCTTC. Translating it yields CASSRTSGRNEQFF.

V usage is TRBV7-9 and J usage is TRBJ2-3; 7 nucleotides line up with TRBD1. Germline V lookup: CDR1 SEHNR, CDR2 FQNEAQ (reference sequence). The CDR3 runs to 15 residues. After removal of 5 bases from V and 7 bases from J, the junction contained 12 bases not matched to a gene. CDR3 loop: CASSPPGQLGNTQYF. DNA for the CDR3: TGTGCCAGCAGCCCACCGGGACAGCTGGGGAATACGCAGTATTTT.

J is TRBJ2-1 and V is TRBV28; the D gene is possibly TRBD2 (5 bases). Trimming removed 5 bases at V and 10 bases at J, with 12 bases between. Germline V CDR1 and CDR2: MDHEN, SYDVKM. This CDR3 spans 12 amino acids. The CDR3 DNA is TGTGCCAGCAGTGATAGCGTCCGGGAGCAGTTCTTC. Amino acids: CASSDSVREQFF.

The CDR3 spells CASSSRPLRGTGRFGELFF. The CDR3 DNA reads TGTGCCAGCAGCTCCCGGCCATTAAGGGGGACAGGGCGTTTCGGGGAGCTGTTTTTT. V gene TRBV5-6 combines with J gene TRBJ2-2; 9 nucleotides match TRBD1. Germline-derived CDR1 and CDR2 are SGHDT and YYEEEE. Trimming cost V 3 bases and J 7 bases; bases outside gene matches: 19. The CDR3 sequence is 19 residues long.

The chain is built from TRBV4-1 and TRBJ2-7; 7 nucleotides agree with TRBD1. CDR1 and CDR2 from the germline V gene are MGHRA and YSYEKL. V shed 4 bases, J shed 3 bases, and the junction held 6 bases outside the gene matches. This CDR3 is built from 14 residues. The CDR3 here is CASSRRDRDYEQYF. As DNA, the CDR3 is TGCGCCAGCAGCCGCCGAGACAGGGACTACGAGCAGTACTTC.

The rearrangement uses TRBV18 and TRBJ1-1; D gene ambiguous. Germline V lookup: CDR1 KGHSH, CDR2 LQKENI. The V and J ends lost 2 bases and 11 bases respectively, with 18 bases between them. The CDR3 spans 14 residues. CDR3 amino acids: CASSPGVEGGKAFF. The CDR3 bases are TGTGCCAGCTCACCAGGCGTAGAAGGTGGGAAGGCTTTCTTT. The full variable domain, its missing parts supplied by reference TRBV18 and TRBJ1-1, is NAGVMQNPRHLVRRRGQEARLRCSPMKGHSHVYWYRQLPEEGLKFMVYLQKENIIDESGMPKERFSAEFPKEGPSILRIQQVVRGDSAAYFCASSPGVEGGKAFFGQGTRLTVV.

This clone occurred a few times. The chain is built from TRBV6-1 and TRBJ1-5; TRBD1 agrees at 8 bases. Germline assignment: CDR1 MNHNS and CDR2 SASEGT. The trim removed 3 bases at V and 6 bases at J, leaving 7 bases unmatched. This CDR3 is built from 15 residues. The CDR3 nucleotides are TGTGCCAGCAGTGAGGGACAGGTCCTCACTCAGCCCCAGCATTTT. Translating gives CASSEGQVLTQPQHF.

The rearrangement joins TRBV11-2 to TRBJ2-2; 10 nucleotides agree with TRBD2. The V segment lost 3 bases and the J segment 7 bases; nucleotides outside the gene matches: 5. Germline V CDR1 and CDR2: SGHAT, FQNNGV. The CDR3 is 15 residues long. The CDR3 sequence is CASSFTSGANGELFF. The CDR3 DNA is TGTGCCAGCAGCTTCACTAGCGGGGCCAACGGGGAGCTGTTTTTT. Drawing the rest from reference TRBV11-2 and TRBJ2-2, the complete variable domain is EAGVAQSPRYKIIEKRQSVAFWCNPISGHATLYWYQQILGQGPKLLIQFQNNGVVDDSQLPKDRFSAERLKGVDSTLKIQPAKLEDSAVYLCASSFTSGANGELFFGEGSRLTVL.

The V and J genes are TRBV2 and TRBJ2-7, with TRBD1 identical over 9 bases. This CDR3 is built from 15 residues. Germline V gene data show CDR1 as SNHLY and CDR2 as FYNNEI. Trimming took 4 bases from V and 2 from J; bases not matched to a gene: 6. CDR3 protein: CASSVGGQGAYEQYF. CDR3 DNA sequence: TGTGCCAGCAGTGTTGGGGGACAGGGTGCCTACGAGCAGTACTTC.

The chain uses TRBV10-3 and TRBJ1-3, with D possibly TRBD1 on 6 matching bases. CDR3 length: 16 residues. CDR1 is ENHRY, CDR2 SYGVKD, per germline. V was cut by 6 bases and J by 0 bases, with 15 bases left in between. The CDR3 DNA reads as TGTGCCATCAGCCGGCGGGACACGGACTCTGGAAACACCATATATTTT. Translation gives CAISRRDTDSGNTIYF.

The chain has TRBV6-1 and TRBJ2-1, with D tentatively TRBD2 (7 bases). The V gene lost 6 bases and the J gene lost 9 bases, with 27 bases spanning the gap. The CDR3 covers 17 residues. In germline, CDR1 is MNHNS, CDR2 SASEGT. CDR3 amino acids: CASSEPPRRKGGGEQFF. The CDR3, as DNA: TGTGCCAGCAGCGAACCCCCTCGCAGGAAGGGGGGGGGTGAGCAGTTCTTC.

This chain joins TRBV6-1 and TRBJ2-2; D call uncertain. The CDR3 has 14 residues. Germline lookup yields CDR1 MNHNS and CDR2 SASEGT. Trimming pared 4 bases from V and 4 bases from J, leaving 10 bases between. The CDR3 loop is CASSAGSPTGELFF. The CDR3 nucleotides read TGTGCCAGCAGTGCTGGGTCACCCACCGGGGAGCTGTTTTTT.

The J gene is TRBJ2-3, the V gene TRBV10-3, with a tentative D call TRBD1 (5 bases). This CDR3 has 15 amino acids. CDR1 and CDR2 from the germline V gene are ENHRY and SYGVKD. The V gene lost 0 bases and the J gene lost 1 base, with 8 bases spanning the gap. The CDR3 loop is CAISESQGGTDTQYF. The CDR3 DNA follows: TGTGCCATCAGTGAGTCGCAAGGGGGCACAGATACGCAGTATTTT.